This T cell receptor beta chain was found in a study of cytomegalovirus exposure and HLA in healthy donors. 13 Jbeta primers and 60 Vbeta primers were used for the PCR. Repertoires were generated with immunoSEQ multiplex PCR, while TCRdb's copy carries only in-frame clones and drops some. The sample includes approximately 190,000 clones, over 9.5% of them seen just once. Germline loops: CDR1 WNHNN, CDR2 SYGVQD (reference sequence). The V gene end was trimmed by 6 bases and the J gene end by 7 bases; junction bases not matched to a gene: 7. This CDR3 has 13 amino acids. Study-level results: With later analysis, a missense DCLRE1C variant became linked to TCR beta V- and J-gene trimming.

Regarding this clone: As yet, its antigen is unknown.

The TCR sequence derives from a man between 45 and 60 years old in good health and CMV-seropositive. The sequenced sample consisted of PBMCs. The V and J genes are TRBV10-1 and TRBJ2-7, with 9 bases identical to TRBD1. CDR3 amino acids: CASSGGQGGEQYV. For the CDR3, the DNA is TGCGCCAGCAGCGGGGGACAGGGAGGGGAGCAGTACGTC.